This is a list of T cell receptor beta chains from one sample in a study of blood T cell repertoires in COVID-19. Produced via immunoSEQ multiplex PCR; TCRdb's table is partial and in-frame only. The sample yields roughly 42,000 clones, around 91% seen once. Sequenced: peripheral blood. The receptor set was obtained from a man aged 50 to 59 with active COVID-19. Both conserved end residues are part of each CDR3. D genes are given only for firm matches. Size is omitted from some rows. Given values are once, few, many or a class for expanded clones.

D gene: -
clone size: -
V gene: TRBV28
J gene: TRBJ1-1
CDR3 protein: CASRIKQGYYTEAFF
CDR3 DNA: TGTGCCAGCAGAATAAAACAGGGATATTATACTGAAGCTTTCTTT

D gene: TRBD1
clone size: -
V gene: TRBV9
J gene: TRBJ1-5
CDR3 protein: CASSVGDSSNQPQHF
CDR3 DNA: TGTGCCAGCAGCGTAGGGGACAGCAGCAATCAGCCCCAGCATTTT

D gene: -
clone size: -
V gene: TRBV7-9
J gene: TRBJ1-3
CDR3 protein: CASSGKGGSGNTIYF
CDR3 DNA: TGTGCCAGCAGCGGAAAAGGGGGATCTGGAAACACCATATATTTT

D gene: -
clone size: -
V gene: TRBV5-4
J gene: TRBJ2-1
CDR3 protein: CASSFTGTTYNEQFF
CDR3 DNA: TGTGCCAGCAGCTTCACCGGGACAACCTACAATGAGCAGTTCTTC

D gene: -
clone size: -
V gene: TRBV11-2
J gene: TRBJ2-7
CDR3 protein: CASGNHRVPEQYF
CDR3 DNA: TGTGCCAGCGGAAATCACAGGGTACCGGAGCAGTACTTC

D gene: TRBD1
clone size: -
V gene: TRBV19
J gene: TRBJ1-2
CDR3 protein: CASSILGQGAVSGYTF
CDR3 DNA: TGTGCCAGTAGTATACTTGGACAGGGGGCTGTGTCTGGCTACACCTTC

D gene: TRBD2
clone size: -
V gene: TRBV25-1
J gene: TRBJ2-2
CDR3 protein: CASSGGGLASTGELFF
CDR3 DNA: TGTGCCAGCAGTGGGGGGGGACTAGCGAGCACCGGGGAGCTGTTTTTT

D gene: -
clone size: -
V gene: TRBV6-5
J gene: TRBJ2-7
CDR3 protein: CASSYSVQVGGEQYF
CDR3 DNA: TGTGCCAGCAGTTACTCTGTCCAGGTGGGGGGCGAGCAGTACTTC

D gene: -
clone size: -
V gene: TRBV6-5
J gene: TRBJ1-1
CDR3 protein: CASSHEGYTEAFF
CDR3 DNA: TGTGCCAGCAGTCACGAGGGTTACACTGAAGCTTTCTTT

D gene: TRBD1
clone size: -
V gene: TRBV28
J gene: TRBJ2-1
CDR3 protein: CASSRDRTSGEQFF
CDR3 DNA: TGTGCCAGCAGCCGGGACAGGACTTCTGGTGAGCAGTTCTTC

D gene: TRBD2
clone size: -
V gene: TRBV2
J gene: TRBJ2-1
CDR3 protein: CASVGGSGVSNEQFF
CDR3 DNA: TGTGCCAGCGTGGGTGGTAGCGGGGTTTCCAATGAGCAGTTCTTC

D gene: -
clone size: once
V gene: TRBV5-6
J gene: TRBJ1-1
CDR3 protein: CASSLNRGFTEAFF
CDR3 DNA: TGTGCCAGCAGCTTGAATAGGGGGTTCACTGAAGCTTTCTTT

D gene: TRBD1
clone size: -
V gene: TRBV2
J gene: TRBJ2-2
CDR3 protein: CASSAGQGATGELFF
CDR3 DNA: TGTGCCAGCAGTGCGGGGCAGGGGGCCACCGGGGAGCTGTTTTTT

D gene: TRBD1
clone size: -
V gene: TRBV4-3
J gene: TRBJ1-2
CDR3 protein: CASRRGQGAYGYTF
CDR3 DNA: TGCGCCAGCCGCCGGGGACAGGGGGCCTATGGCTACACCTTC

D gene: TRBD1
clone size: once
V gene: TRBV29-1
J gene: TRBJ1-4
CDR3 protein: CSVEGQGVGEKLFF
CDR3 DNA: TGCAGCGTTGAAGGACAGGGGGTAGGAGAAAAACTGTTTTTT

D gene: -
clone size: -
V gene: TRBV30
J gene: TRBJ1-2
CDR3 protein: CAVGPGQGGQGYTF
CDR3 DNA: -

D gene: -
clone size: -
V gene: TRBV3-1/TRBV3-2
J gene: TRBJ2-7
CDR3 protein: CASSQARAGTFIF
CDR3 DNA: TGTGCCAGCAGCCAAGCCCGGGCGGGGACTTTCATCTTC

D gene: TRBD2
clone size: once
V gene: TRBV5-1
J gene: TRBJ2-5
CDR3 protein: CASSFQTSSNTETQYF
CDR3 DNA: TGCGCCAGCAGCTTCCAGACTAGCTCCAATACGGAGACCCAGTACTTC

D gene: TRBD1
clone size: -
V gene: TRBV7-9
J gene: TRBJ1-4
CDR3 protein: CASSQQRGTGDEKLFF
CDR3 DNA: TGTGCCAGCAGCCAACAGAGAGGGACAGGGGATGAAAAACTGTTTTTT

D gene: TRBD1
clone size: -
V gene: TRBV19
J gene: TRBJ2-3
CDR3 protein: CASSTGRSQGLDTDTQYF
CDR3 DNA: TGTGCCAGTAGTACCGGTAGATCACAGGGGCTGGACACAGATACGCAGTATTTT

D gene: TRBD2
clone size: once
V gene: TRBV19
J gene: TRBJ2-5
CDR3 protein: CASSLRLAGVRETQYF
CDR3 DNA: TGTGCCAGTAGTCTCCGACTAGCGGGGGTGAGGGAGACCCAGTACTTC

D gene: TRBD2
clone size: -
V gene: TRBV6-5
J gene: TRBJ2-7
CDR3 protein: CASSLGLAGTYEQYF
CDR3 DNA: TGTGCCAGCAGCCTAGGACTAGCGGGGACCTACGAGCAGTACTTC

D gene: -
clone size: -
V gene: TRBV30
J gene: TRBJ1-5
CDR3 protein: CAWSPTGLNQPQHF
CDR3 DNA: TGTGCCTGGAGTCCGACAGGACTCAATCAGCCCCAGCATTTT

D gene: -
clone size: -
V gene: TRBV9
J gene: TRBJ2-2
CDR3 protein: CASSVVGGGAGELFF
CDR3 DNA: TGTGCCAGCAGCGTAGTGGGCGGGGGCGCCGGGGAGCTGTTTTTT

D gene: TRBD1
clone size: -
V gene: TRBV6-5
J gene: TRBJ1-2
CDR3 protein: CASSWTGEGGYTF
CDR3 DNA: TGTGCCAGCAGTTGGACAGGGGAAGGCGGCTACACCTTC

D gene: -
clone size: -
V gene: TRBV18
J gene: TRBJ2-2
CDR3 protein: CASSPGHPGGSAGELFF
CDR3 DNA: TGTGCCAGCTCACCGGGACACCCTGGCGGGTCCGCCGGGGAGCTGTTTTTT

D gene: TRBD1
clone size: -
V gene: TRBV12-3/TRBV12-4
J gene: TRBJ1-2
CDR3 protein: CASSFWAGGVHTF
CDR3 DNA: TGTGCCAGCAGTTTCTGGGCAGGGGGCGTCCACACCTTC

D gene: -
clone size: -
V gene: TRBV19
J gene: TRBJ1-1
CDR3 protein: CASSINKNTEAFF
CDR3 DNA: TGTGCCAGTAGTATAAACAAGAACACTGAAGCTTTCTTT

D gene: -
clone size: -
V gene: TRBV28
J gene: TRBJ1-5
CDR3 protein: CASSLMGSNQPQHF
CDR3 DNA: TGTGCCAGCAGTTTGATGGGCAGCAATCAGCCCCAGCATTTT

D gene: -
clone size: -
V gene: TRBV25-1
J gene: TRBJ2-1
CDR3 protein: CASISPSIYSEQFF
CDR3 DNA: TGTGCCAGCATTAGTCCTTCCATTTACTCTGAGCAGTTCTTC

D gene: TRBD1
clone size: -
V gene: TRBV5-1
J gene: TRBJ1-2
CDR3 protein: CASSSGGQRNYGYTF
CDR3 DNA: TGCGCCAGCAGCTCAGGGGGGCAGCGAAACTATGGCTACACCTTC

D gene: -
clone size: once
V gene: TRBV13
J gene: TRBJ1-2
CDR3 protein: CASSFGGTYGYTF
CDR3 DNA: TGTGCCAGCAGCTTCGGCGGAACTTATGGCTACACCTTC

D gene: TRBD1
clone size: -
V gene: TRBV18
J gene: TRBJ2-7
CDR3 protein: CASSPQGVGIYEQYF
CDR3 DNA: TGTGCCAGCTCCCCCCAGGGGGTCGGAATCTACGAGCAGTACTTC

D gene: TRBD2
clone size: -
V gene: TRBV7-2
J gene: TRBJ2-5
CDR3 protein: CASSLVGLVLARETQYF
CDR3 DNA: TGTGCCAGCAGCTTAGTGGGACTAGTCTTGGCTCGAGAGACCCAGTACTTC

D gene: -
clone size: -
V gene: TRBV18
J gene: TRBJ2-2
CDR3 protein: CASSYQFEVNTGELFF
CDR3 DNA: TGTGCCAGCTCATATCAATTCGAGGTGAACACCGGGGAGCTGTTTTTT

D gene: -
clone size: -
V gene: TRBV19
J gene: TRBJ2-3
CDR3 protein: CASSPSADTQYF
CDR3 DNA: TGTGCCAGTAGCCCGAGCGCGGATACGCAGTATTTT

D gene: TRBD2
clone size: -
V gene: TRBV6-5
J gene: TRBJ2-7
CDR3 protein: CASSTGTSGGDEQYF
CDR3 DNA: TGTGCCAGCAGCACCGGGACTAGCGGGGGCGACGAGCAGTACTTC

D gene: -
clone size: -
V gene: TRBV5-4
J gene: TRBJ1-6
CDR3 protein: CASSLLRGKSSYNSPLHF
CDR3 DNA: TGTGCCAGCAGCTTGTTAAGGGGGAAGAGCTCCTATAATTCACCCCTCCACTTT